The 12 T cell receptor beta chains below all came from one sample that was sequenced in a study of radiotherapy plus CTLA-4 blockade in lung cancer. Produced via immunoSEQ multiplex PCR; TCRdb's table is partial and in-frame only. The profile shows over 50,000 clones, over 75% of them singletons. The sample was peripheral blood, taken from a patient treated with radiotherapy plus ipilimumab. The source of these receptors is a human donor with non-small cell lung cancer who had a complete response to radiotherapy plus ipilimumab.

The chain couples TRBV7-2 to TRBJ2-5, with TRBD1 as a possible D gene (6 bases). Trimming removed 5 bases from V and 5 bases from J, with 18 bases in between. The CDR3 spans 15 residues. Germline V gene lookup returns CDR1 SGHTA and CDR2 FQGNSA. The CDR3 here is CASSLFTGRGETQYF. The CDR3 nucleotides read TGTGCCAGCAGCCTCTTCACAGGGAGAGGGGAGACCCAGTACTTC.

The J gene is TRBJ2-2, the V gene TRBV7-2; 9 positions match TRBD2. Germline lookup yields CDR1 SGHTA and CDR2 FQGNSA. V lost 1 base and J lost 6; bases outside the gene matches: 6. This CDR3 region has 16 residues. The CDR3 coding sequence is TGTGCCAGCAGCTTAGTGGGCGGGAGGGCGTCCGGGGAGCTGTTTTTT. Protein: CASSLVGGRASGELFF. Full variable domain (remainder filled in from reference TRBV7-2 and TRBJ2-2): GAGVSQSPSNKVTEKGKDVELRCDPISGHTALYWYRQSLGQGLEFLIYFQGNSAPDKSGLPSDRFSAERTGGSVSTLTIQRTQQEDSAVYLCASSLVGGRASGELFFGEGSRLTVL.

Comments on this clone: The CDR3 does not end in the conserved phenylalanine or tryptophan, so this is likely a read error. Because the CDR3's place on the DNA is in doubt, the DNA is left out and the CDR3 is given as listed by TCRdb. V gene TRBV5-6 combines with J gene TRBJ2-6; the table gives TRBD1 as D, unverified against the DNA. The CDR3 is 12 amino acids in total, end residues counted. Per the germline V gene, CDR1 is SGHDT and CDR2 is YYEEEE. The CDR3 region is CASSSRDSPSVL.

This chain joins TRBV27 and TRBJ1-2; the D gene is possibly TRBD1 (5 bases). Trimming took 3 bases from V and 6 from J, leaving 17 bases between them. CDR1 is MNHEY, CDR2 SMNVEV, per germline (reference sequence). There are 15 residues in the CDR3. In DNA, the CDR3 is TGTGCCAGCAGTTTTACCTTGGCAGGGAGGGATGGCTACACCTTC. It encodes CASSFTLAGRDGYTF.

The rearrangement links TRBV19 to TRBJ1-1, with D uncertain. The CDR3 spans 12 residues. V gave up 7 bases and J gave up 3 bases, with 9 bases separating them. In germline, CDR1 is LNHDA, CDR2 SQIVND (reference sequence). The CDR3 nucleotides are TGTGCCAGTACATCGAGGTACACTGAAGCTTTCTTT. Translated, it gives CASTSRYTEAFF.

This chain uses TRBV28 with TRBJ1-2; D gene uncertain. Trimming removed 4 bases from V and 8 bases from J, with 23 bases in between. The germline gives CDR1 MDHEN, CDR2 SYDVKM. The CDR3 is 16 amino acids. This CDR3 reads CASSSPWGSGGRGYTF. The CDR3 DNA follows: TGTGCCAGCAGTTCCCCGTGGGGTTCCGGAGGTCGAGGCTACACCTTC.

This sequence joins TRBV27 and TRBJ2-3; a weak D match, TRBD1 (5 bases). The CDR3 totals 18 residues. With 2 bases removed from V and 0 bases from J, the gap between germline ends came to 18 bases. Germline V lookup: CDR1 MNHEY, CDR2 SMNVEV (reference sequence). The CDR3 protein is CASSLTIPRETSTDTQYF. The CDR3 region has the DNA TGTGCCAGCAGTTTAACAATACCCAGGGAAACTAGCACAGATACGCAGTATTTT.

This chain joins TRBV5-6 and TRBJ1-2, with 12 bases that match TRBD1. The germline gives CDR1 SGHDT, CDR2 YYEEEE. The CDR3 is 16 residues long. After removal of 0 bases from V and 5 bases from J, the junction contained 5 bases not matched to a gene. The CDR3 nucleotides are TGTGCCAGCAGCTTGGGGCCGGGACAGGGGGCATATGGCTACACCTTC. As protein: CASSLGPGQGAYGYTF.

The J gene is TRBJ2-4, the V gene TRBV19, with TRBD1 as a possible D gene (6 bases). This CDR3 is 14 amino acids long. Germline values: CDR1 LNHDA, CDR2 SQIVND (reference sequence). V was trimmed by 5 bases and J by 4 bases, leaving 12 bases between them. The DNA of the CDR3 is TGTGCCAGTAGTCAACCAGGGGAGAAAAACATTCAGTACTTC. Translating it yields CASSQPGEKNIQYF.

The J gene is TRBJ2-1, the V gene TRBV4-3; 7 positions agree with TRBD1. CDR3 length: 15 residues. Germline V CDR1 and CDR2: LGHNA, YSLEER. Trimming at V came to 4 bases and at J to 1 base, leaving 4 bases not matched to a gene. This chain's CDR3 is CASSLRDSSYNEQFF. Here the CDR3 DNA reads TGCGCCAGCAGCCTCCGGGACAGTTCCTACAATGAGCAGTTCTTC.

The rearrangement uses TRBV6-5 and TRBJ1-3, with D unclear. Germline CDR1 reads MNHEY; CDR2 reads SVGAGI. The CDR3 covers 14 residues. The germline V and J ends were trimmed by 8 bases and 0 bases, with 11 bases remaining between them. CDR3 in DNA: TGTGCCAGCGGGTCACGAGGCTCTGGAAACACCATATATTTT. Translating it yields CASGSRGSGNTIYF.

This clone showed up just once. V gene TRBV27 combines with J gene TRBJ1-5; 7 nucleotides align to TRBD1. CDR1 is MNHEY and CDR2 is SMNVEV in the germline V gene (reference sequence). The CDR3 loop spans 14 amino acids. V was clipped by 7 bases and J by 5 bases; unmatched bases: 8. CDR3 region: CASNHRGTDQPQHF. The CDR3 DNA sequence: TGTGCCAGCAATCACAGGGGCACAGATCAGCCCCAGCATTTT.